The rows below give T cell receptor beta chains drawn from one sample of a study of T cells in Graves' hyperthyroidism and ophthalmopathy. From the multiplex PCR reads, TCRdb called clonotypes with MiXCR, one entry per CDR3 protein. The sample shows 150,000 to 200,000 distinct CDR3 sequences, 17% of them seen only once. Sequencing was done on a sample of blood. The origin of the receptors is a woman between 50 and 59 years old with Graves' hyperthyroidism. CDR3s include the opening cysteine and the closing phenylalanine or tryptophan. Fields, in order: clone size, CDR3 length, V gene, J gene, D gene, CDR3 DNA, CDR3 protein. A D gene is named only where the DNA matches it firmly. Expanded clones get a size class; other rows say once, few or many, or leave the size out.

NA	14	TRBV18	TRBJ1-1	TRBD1	TGTGCCAGCTCACAGGACAGGAAGAACACTGAAGCTTTCTTT	CASSQDRKNTEAFF
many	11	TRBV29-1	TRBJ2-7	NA	TGCAGCGTTGAAGGGCTCTACGAGCAGTACTTC	CSVEGLYEQYF
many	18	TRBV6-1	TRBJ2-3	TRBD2	TGTGCCAGCAGTCCCCGGGACAAGCAGCGGGGGGGAACAGATACGCAGTATTTT	CASSPRDKQRGGTDTQYF
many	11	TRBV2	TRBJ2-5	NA	TGTGCCAGCAGTACTAGTCGGGACCAGTACTTC	CASSTSRDQYF
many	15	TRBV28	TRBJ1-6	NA	TGTGCCAGCAGTTTCTCGAGGGGGGATGGATCACCCCTCCACTTT	CASSFSRGDGSPLHF
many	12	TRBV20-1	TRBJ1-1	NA	TGCAGTGCTAGACGGGCCGGGACTGAAGCTTTCTTT	CSARRAGTEAFF
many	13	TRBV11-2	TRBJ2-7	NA	TGTGCCAGCAGCTTGGGCAGGAACCACGAGCAGTACTTC	CASSLGRNHEQYF
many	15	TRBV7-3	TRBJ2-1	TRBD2	TGTGCCAGCAGCTTAATTAGCGGGGGGGCATATGAGCAGTTCTTC	CASSLISGGAYEQFF
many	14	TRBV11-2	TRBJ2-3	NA	TGTGCCAGCAGCTACGACGCGGGGACAGATACGCAGTATTTT	CASSYDAGTDTQYF
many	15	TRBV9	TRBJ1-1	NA	TGTGCCAGCAGCCCACGGGACGGGATGAACACTGAAGCTTTCTTT	CASSPRDGMNTEAFF
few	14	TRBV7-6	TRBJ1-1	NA	TGTGCCAGCAGCTTAGGGACAAAGAACACTGAAGCTTTCTTT	CASSLGTKNTEAFF
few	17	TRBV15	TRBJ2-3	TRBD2	TGTGCCACCAGCAGAGATACTCTAGCGGGGGGGCCAGATACGCAGTATTTT	CATSRDTLAGGPDTQYF
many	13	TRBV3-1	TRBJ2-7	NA	TGTGCCAGCAGCCCCGCCCCAGGGTACGAGCAGTACTTC	CASSPAPGYEQYF
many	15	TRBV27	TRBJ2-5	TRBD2	TGTGCCAGCAGTGTACTAGCGGGGTACCAAGAGACCCAGTACTTC	CASSVLAGYQETQYF
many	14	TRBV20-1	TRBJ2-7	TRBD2	TGCAGTGTTGGATTCTTAGCGGGGGGGAACGAGCAGTACTTC	CSVGFLAGGNEQYF
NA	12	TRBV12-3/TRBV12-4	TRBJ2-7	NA	TGTGCCAGCAACAATGGGGGCTACGAGCAGTACTTC	CASNNGGYEQYF
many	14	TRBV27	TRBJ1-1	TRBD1	TGTGCCAGCACCTCGGGACAGCCTAACACTGAAGCTTTCTTT	CASTSGQPNTEAFF
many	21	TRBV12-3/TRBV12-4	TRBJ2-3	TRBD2	TGTGCCAGCAGTACACCCCCGGCTAGCGGGGAGCTACCCCGGGGCACAGATACGCAGTATTTT	CASSTPPASGELPRGTDTQYF
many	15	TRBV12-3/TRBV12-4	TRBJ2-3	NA	TGTGCCAGCAGTTTGTCCGGGGCATTGTCGGATACGCAGTATTTT	CASSLSGALSDTQYF
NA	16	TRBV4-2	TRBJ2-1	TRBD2	TGTGCCAGCGGCCAAGATCCTAGCGGGGGGTACAATGAGCAGTTCTTC	CASGQDPSGGYNEQFF
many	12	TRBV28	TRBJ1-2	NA	TGTGCCAGCAGTTTTTCAGGGTATGGCTACACCTTC	CASSFSGYGYTF
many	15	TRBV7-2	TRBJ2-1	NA	TGTGCCAGCAGCTTGGACTCGAGCTCCTACAATGAGCAGTTCTTC	CASSLDSSSYNEQFF
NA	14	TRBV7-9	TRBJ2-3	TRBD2	TGTGCCAGCAGCGGGGGGGGGGGAGCAGATACGCAGTATTTT	CASSGGGGADTQYF
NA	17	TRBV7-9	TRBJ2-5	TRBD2	TGTGCCAGCAGCTTACTGGATAGCGGGAGTGGGCAAGAGACCCAGTACTTC	CASSLLDSGSGQETQYF
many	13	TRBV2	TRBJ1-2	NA	TGTGCCAGCAGCTGGGGGGCTAACTATGGCTACACCTTC	CASSWGANYGYTF
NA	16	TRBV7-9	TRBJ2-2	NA	TGTGCCAGCAGCTTGTGGACAGGAGGAGGGGGCGGGGAGCTGTTTTTT	CASSLWTGGGGGELFF
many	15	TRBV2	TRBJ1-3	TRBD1	TGTGCCAGCAGTGATCGGACAGGCTCTGGAAACACCATATATTTT	CASSDRTGSGNTIYF
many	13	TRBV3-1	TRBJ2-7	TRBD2	TGTGCCAGCAGCCCGGGACTAGCGGGGGAGCAGTACTTC	CASSPGLAGEQYF
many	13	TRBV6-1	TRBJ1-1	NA	TGTGCCAGCAGTCCAACCCGGACAGCATCAGCTTTCTTT	CASSPTRTASAFF
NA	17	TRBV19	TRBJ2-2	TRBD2	TGTGCCAGTACCTCGACTAGCGGGAAGTCGAACACCGGGGAGCTGTTTTTT	CASTSTSGKSNTGELFF
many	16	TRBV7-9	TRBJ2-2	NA	TGTGCCAGCAGCTGGGGCAAGAGGTCGAACACCGGGGAGCTGTTTTTT	CASSWGKRSNTGELFF
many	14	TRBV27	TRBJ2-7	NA	TGTGCCAGCAGTTTGAGGGGTAGATACTACGAGCAGTACTTC	CASSLRGRYYEQYF
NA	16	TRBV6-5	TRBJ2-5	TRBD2	TGTGCCAGCAGTTCCGTTTTCGGGGGGGGGATGGAGACCCAGTACTTC	CASSSVFGGGMETQYF